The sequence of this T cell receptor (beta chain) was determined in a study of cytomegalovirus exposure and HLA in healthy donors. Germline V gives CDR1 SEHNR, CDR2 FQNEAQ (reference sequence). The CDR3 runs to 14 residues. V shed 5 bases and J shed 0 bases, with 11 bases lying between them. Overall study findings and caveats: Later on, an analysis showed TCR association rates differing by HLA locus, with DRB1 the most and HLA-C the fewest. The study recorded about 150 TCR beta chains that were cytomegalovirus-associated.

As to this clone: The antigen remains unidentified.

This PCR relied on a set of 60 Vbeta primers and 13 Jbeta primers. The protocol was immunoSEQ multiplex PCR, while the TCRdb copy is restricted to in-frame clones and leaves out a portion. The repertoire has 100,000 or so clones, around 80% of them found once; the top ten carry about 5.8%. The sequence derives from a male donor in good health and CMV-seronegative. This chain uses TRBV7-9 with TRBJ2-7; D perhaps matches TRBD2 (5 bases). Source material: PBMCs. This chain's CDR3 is CASSHRTSSYEQYF. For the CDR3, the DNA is TGTGCCAGCAGCCATAGAACTAGCTCCTACGAGCAGTACTTC. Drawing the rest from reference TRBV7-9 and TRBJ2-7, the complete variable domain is DTGVSQNPRHKITKRGQNVTFRCDPISEHNRLYWYRQTLGQGPEFLTYFQNEAQLEKSRLLSDRFSAERPKGSFSTLEIQRTEQGDSAMYLCASSHRTSSYEQYFGPGTRLTVT.